This TCR beta chain comes out of a study of naive and memory T cell subsets. V lost 5 bases and J 5 bases, leaving 12 bases between the germline ends. The CDR3 length is 12 residues. Looked up from germline, CDR1 is SQVTM and CDR2 is ANQGSEA. Overnight CMV lysate stimulation of fresh PBMCs defined donor CMV status by CD4+ IFNgamma. Both TRBC1 and TRBC2 were covered by a beta constant-region primer of two equimolar oligonucleotides. The ligated cDNA underwent four PCR rounds using SP2 and nested alpha and beta constant-region primers. Using its own MiXCR run on the UMI-ligation and nested PCR reads, TCRdb lists one record per CDR3 protein. The sample includes 150,000 or so distinct CDR3 sequences, over 20% of them seen just once. About this clonotype: The antigen is undetermined.

Overall study results and limits: Especially in CD8 cells, naive repertoires contained a few larger clonotypes, possibly CD45RA-re-expressing memory cells.

The chain employs TRBV29-1 and TRBJ2-5; the D gene is possibly TRBD1 (5 bases). The receptor was derived from a human donor in good health. Sequenced sample: naive CD4+ T cells from blood. The CDR3 loop reads CSVQTDGETQYF. Written as DNA, the CDR3 is TGCAGCGTTCAGACAGACGGGGAGACCCAGTACTTC.